This is a list of T cell receptor beta chains from one sample in a study of T cell responses to AZD1222 COVID-19 vaccine. The protocol was immunoSEQ multiplex PCR, while the TCRdb copy is restricted to in-frame clones and leaves out a portion. The sample lists 120,000 to 150,000 clones, around nine tenths occurring once. The source was peripheral blood, collected on day 0 of AZD1222 vaccination. These receptors came from an adult in good health. CDR3s include the opening cysteine and the closing phenylalanine or tryptophan. Each record gives: clone size, D gene, J gene, V gene, CDR3 length, CDR3 DNA, CDR3 protein. A D gene is named only where the DNA matches it firmly. Clone size is shown for a subset of rows, as once, few, many or a class of expanded clone.

few TRBD1 TRBJ1-2 TRBV5-6 15 TGTGCCAGCAGCTTGAGGCAGGGGGTGGGCTATGGCTACACCTTC CASSLRQGVGYGYTF
few . TRBJ2-1 TRBV18 15 TGTGCCAGCTCACGTTTGGGTGGGTTCTACAATGAGCAGTTCTTC CASSRLGGFYNEQFF
. . TRBJ1-1 TRBV4-3 15 TGCGCCAGCAGCCAAGAATCAGGGGCTAACACTGAAGCTTTCTTT CASSQESGANTEAFF
. . TRBJ2-5 TRBV7-8 13 TGTGCCAGCAGCCTAGCGAGGTCTCAGACCCAGTACTTC CASSLARSQTQYF
. TRBD1 TRBJ1-4 TRBV5-4 17 TGTGCCAGCAGCTTGTTTACTGTGGGACAGCCTTATGAAAAACTGTTTTTT CASSLFTVGQPYEKLFF
. TRBD2 TRBJ2-1 TRBV27 18 TGTGCCAGCAGTACCCGGACTAGCGGGAGGAGTCCCTACAATGAGCAGTTCTTC CASSTRTSGRSPYNEQFF
. . TRBJ1-2 TRBV29-1 13 TGCAGCGTTGAAGAGACAGCAAGCTATGGCTACACCTTC CSVEETASYGYTF
. . TRBJ2-7 TRBV4-3 18 TGCGCCAGCAGCCAAGAAGCGATCGGGACGTCAAAATCCTACGAGCAGTACTTC CASSQEAIGTSKSYEQYF
. . TRBJ1-2 TRBV29-1 12 TGCAGCGTTGGGTACAGTGAAGGAGGCTACACCTTC CSVGYSEGGYTF
. TRBD1 TRBJ1-2 TRBV7-8 13 TGTGCCAGCAGCCGGGACAGTAACTATGGCTACACCTTC CASSRDSNYGYTF
. . TRBJ2-1 TRBV4-2 18 TGTGCCAGCAGCCAAATAACCGACTTGACTAGGCCCTACAATGAGCAGTTCTTC CASSQITDLTRPYNEQFF
. . TRBJ1-1 TRBV14 14 TGTGCCAGCAGACGTGAAGGGAGGGGCACTGAAGCTTTCTTT CASRREGRGTEAFF